Presented here are 8 T cell receptor beta chains from one specimen sequenced in a study of regulatory T cells in long-lasting Graves disease. Stated time point: persistent/refractory GD, antithyroid drugs over 5 years with positive TRAb. Researchers made the TCR library from RNA that was extracted from PBMCs. Researchers made TCR beta libraries by using iRepertoire HTBI primers and running Arm-PCR on CDR3 regions. Via MiXCR, TCRdb re-called the multiplex PCR reads, giving one row per CDR3 protein. Of 390,000 or so distinct CDR3 sequences detected, roughly 25% appear once; the ten largest clones hold 28%. The source material was peripheral blood mononuclear cells (PBMCs), sampled when the disease was refractory, from a patient treated with antithyroid drugs. These receptors came from a woman in her forties with Graves disease.

This rearrangement joins TRBV7-9 to TRBJ2-3; unclear D gene. This CDR3 spans 16 amino acids. Deletions cut 6 bases from V and 3 bases from J, with 19 bases between. Germline loops: CDR1 SEHNR, CDR2 FQNEAQ (reference sequence). CDR3 residues: CASRTQAVSPTDTQYF. The CDR3, as DNA: TGTGCCAGCAGGACCCAGGCCGTTTCCCCAACAGATACGCAGTATTTT.

This clonotype was seen a handful of times. This rearrangement joins TRBV4-1 to TRBJ1-4; D may be TRBD1 (5 bases). The CDR3 spans 14 residues. Trimming removed 2 bases at V and 7 bases at J, with 11 bases between. Germline V gene data show CDR1 as MGHRA and CDR2 as YSYEKL. Here the CDR3 DNA reads TGCGCCAGCAGCCAAATCGGAGACAGTGAAAAACTGTTTTTT. Its translation is CASSQIGDSEKLFF.

The CDR3 reads CASSVGLAGGNEQFF. DNA of the CDR3: TGTGCCAGCAGCGTAGGACTAGCGGGAGGCAATGAGCAGTTCTTC. The V call is TRBV9, the J call TRBJ2-1, with TRBD2 matching over 13 bases. There are 15 residues in the CDR3. After removal of 0 bases from V and 6 bases from J, the junction contained 0 bases not matched to a gene. Germline V gives CDR1 SGDLS, CDR2 YYNGEE.

Regarding this clonotype: A much bigger clone sits one base away, suggesting this may be a read error. J is TRBJ2-6 and V is TRBV7-3; D is unclear. The CDR3 covers 14 residues. Germline CDR1 is SGHTA and CDR2 is FQGTGA. The CDR3 region is CAGSPQPGTNVLTF. DNA of the CDR3: TGTGCCGGCAGCCCCCAGCCTGGGACCAACGTCCTGACTTTC.

V gene TRBV12-3 or TRBV12-4 combines with J gene TRBJ1-6; 9 nucleotides match TRBD1. V was clipped by 7 bases and J by 10 bases; unmatched bases: 8. This CDR3 has 14 residues. CDR3 protein: CASNSGTGRSPLHF. As DNA, the CDR3 is TGTGCCAGCAACTCCGGGACAGGGAGGTCACCCCTCCACTTT.

This clonotype has a handful of counts. This sequence joins TRBV28 and TRBJ2-2, with 8 bases aligning to TRBD2. This CDR3 is 15 amino acids long. V lost 6 bases to trimming and J lost 5 bases; unmatched junction nucleotides: 8. Germline CDR1 reads MDHEN; CDR2 reads SYDVKM. The CDR3 DNA sequence: TGTGCCAGCAGACAACCGGGACTAGGAACCGGGGAGCTGTTTTTT. Its protein product is CASRQPGLGTGELFF.

This clonotype was recorded at least ten times. The chain is built from TRBV11-2 and TRBJ2-7; either TRBD1 or TRBD2 may supply D (5 bases each). Trimming removed 4 bases from V and 3 bases from J, with 10 bases in between. The germline V gene encodes CDR1 SGHAT and CDR2 FQNNGV. There are 13 residues in the CDR3. CDR3 residues: CASSYGGGYEQYF. Written as DNA, the CDR3 is TGTGCCAGCAGCTACGGTGGGGGCTACGAGCAGTACTTC.

This clonotype has at least ten counts. This chain uses TRBV6-1 with TRBJ1-1, with TRBD1 as a possible D gene (5 bases). Germline V gene data show CDR1 as MNHNS and CDR2 as SASEGT. With 9 bases removed from V and 0 bases from J, the gap between germline ends came to 17 bases. The CDR3 is 15 residues long. CDR3 loop: CASWGLIEMNTEAFF. The DNA of the CDR3 is TGTGCCAGTTGGGGACTTATTGAAATGAACACTGAAGCTTTCTTT.